This is a list of T cell receptor beta chains from one sample in a study of identical twins. Each CDR3 protein is one row after TCRdb ran MiXCR on the 5' RACE reads. The sample shows about 520,000 distinct CDR3 sequences, about 20% of them seen only once. These data are also associated with another study on T cells expressing NK-cell markers.

The source material was CD4+ T cells sorted from blood. The receptors stem from a woman younger than 35 in good health. Each CDR3 is given with its conserved first and last residue. D genes are given only for firm matches. Not every row has a clone size; where given, it reads once, few, many or a size class.

D: .
size: .
J: TRBJ2-3
V: TRBV5-1
CDR3: CASSLDVLSTDTQYF
DNA: TGCGCCAGCAGCTTGGACGTCCTAAGCACAGATACGCAGTATTTT

D: TRBD2
size: once
J: TRBJ2-1
V: TRBV6-2/TRBV6-3
CDR3: CASSYRGTSGPTFF
DNA: TGTGCCAGCAGTTACCGAGGGACTAGCGGGCCCACCTTCTTC

D: .
size: .
J: TRBJ2-1
V: TRBV12-3/TRBV12-4
CDR3: CASKIYNEQFF
DNA: TGTGCCAGCAAAATCTACAATGAGCAGTTCTTC

D: TRBD1
size: .
J: TRBJ2-2
V: TRBV12-3/TRBV12-4
CDR3: CASSPRTGGAGELFF
DNA: TGTGCCAGCAGTCCCCGGACAGGGGGGGCCGGGGAGCTGTTTTTT

D: .
size: few
J: TRBJ2-1
V: TRBV6-1
CDR3: CASSEYQGSYNEQFF
DNA: TGTGCCAGCAGTGAATACCAGGGGTCCTACAATGAGCAGTTCTTC

D: .
size: few
J: TRBJ2-7
V: TRBV6-5
CDR3: CASSYSWGEQYF
DNA: TGTGCCAGCAGTTACTCGTGGGGCGAGCAGTACTTC

D: .
size: .
J: TRBJ1-5
V: TRBV7-2
CDR3: CASRGGSDNQPQHF
DNA: TGTGCCAGCAGAGGGGGGAGTGACAATCAGCCCCAGCATTTT

D: TRBD2
size: .
J: TRBJ2-4
V: TRBV20-1
CDR3: CSARTAGVKNIQYF
DNA: TGCAGTGCTAGAACAGCGGGAGTCAAAAACATTCAGTACTTC

D: .
size: .
J: TRBJ2-5
V: TRBV6-5
CDR3: CASSYSGATDEYF
DNA: TGTGCCAGCAGTTACTCGGGCGCGACCGACGAGTACTTC

D: TRBD1
size: few
J: TRBJ2-1
V: TRBV5-1
CDR3: CASSPQGAISYNEQFF
DNA: TGCGCCAGCAGCCCACAGGGGGCAATCTCCTACAATGAGCAGTTCTTC

D: TRBD2
size: few
J: TRBJ2-3
V: TRBV5-1
CDR3: CASSLGTSGSVATDTQYF
DNA: TGCGCCAGCAGCTTAGGGACTAGCGGGAGTGTGGCCACAGATACGCAGTATTTT

D: .
size: many
J: TRBJ1-3
V: TRBV20-1
CDR3: CSARAGSPGNTIYF
DNA: TGCAGTGCTAGAGCGGGCAGCCCTGGAAACACCATATATTTT

D: TRBD2
size: .
J: TRBJ2-1
V: TRBV7-2
CDR3: CASSVTSRPYNEQFF
DNA: TGTGCCAGCAGCGTGACTAGCAGACCCTACAATGAGCAGTTCTTC

D: TRBD2
size: .
J: TRBJ2-5
V: TRBV7-9
CDR3: CASSLGTSGGNQETQYF
DNA: TGTGCCAGCAGCCTCGGGACTAGCGGGGGGAACCAAGAGACCCAGTACTTC

D: .
size: .
J: TRBJ1-4
V: TRBV20-1
CDR3: CSATRDNEKLFF
DNA: TGCAGTGCCACCCGGGACAACGAAAAACTGTTTTTT

D: .
size: few
J: TRBJ2-1
V: TRBV12-3/TRBV12-4
CDR3: CASRPSGSYNEQFF
DNA: TGTGCCAGTAGGCCCTCGGGTTCCTACAATGAGCAGTTCTTC

D: .
size: .
J: TRBJ1-2
V: TRBV3-1
CDR3: CASSPRTGWHGYTF
DNA: TGTGCCAGCAGCCCCCGGACGGGTTGGCATGGCTACACCTTC

D: .
size: .
J: TRBJ1-1
V: TRBV6-1
CDR3: CASAYRDNTEAFF
DNA: TGTGCCAGCGCCTACCGGGACAACACTGAAGCTTTCTTT

D: .
size: few
J: TRBJ1-5
V: TRBV12-3/TRBV12-4
CDR3: CASSFRRSDQPQHF
DNA: TGTGCCAGCAGTTTTCGCCGTTCAGATCAGCCCCAGCATTTT

D: .
size: .
J: TRBJ2-5
V: TRBV5-1
CDR3: CASSLISGQETQYF
DNA: TGCGCCAGCAGCTTAATTTCAGGACAAGAGACCCAGTACTTC

D: .
size: .
J: TRBJ1-1
V: TRBV10-2
CDR3: CASNRGDTEAFF
DNA: TGCGCCAGCAATCGTGGAGACACTGAAGCTTTCTTT

D: TRBD2
size: .
J: TRBJ2-3
V: TRBV10-3
CDR3: CAISDPGLVPDTQYF
DNA: TGTGCCATCAGTGACCCAGGACTAGTCCCAGATACGCAGTATTTT

D: TRBD2
size: .
J: TRBJ2-1
V: TRBV20-1
CDR3: CSAGRGLPLREQFF
DNA: TGCAGTGCCGGCCGGGGACTACCCCTAAGGGAGCAGTTCTTC

D: .
size: .
J: TRBJ1-2
V: TRBV6-6
CDR3: CASRIDYGYTF
DNA: TGTGCCAGCAGGATCGACTATGGCTACACCTTC

D: .
size: .
J: TRBJ1-5
V: TRBV5-1
CDR3: CASSLVPGEQPQHF
DNA: TGCGCCAGCAGCTTGGTGCCAGGCGAACAGCCCCAGCATTTT

D: TRBD1
size: few
J: TRBJ2-1
V: TRBV20-1
CDR3: CSARDHGTGGASGQFF
DNA: TGCAGTGCTAGAGATCATGGGACAGGGGGTGCAAGTGGGCAGTTCTTC

D: TRBD1
size: few
J: TRBJ2-7
V: TRBV12-3/TRBV12-4
CDR3: CASSPRTGPSPFAYEQYF
DNA: TGTGCCAGCAGCCCTAGGACAGGTCCCTCTCCCTTTGCCTACGAGCAGTACTTC

D: .
size: few
J: TRBJ1-3
V: TRBV4-3
CDR3: CASSQDFGNTIYF
DNA: TGCGCCAGCAGCCAAGACTTTGGAAACACCATATATTTT

D: TRBD2
size: .
J: TRBJ2-5
V: TRBV11-2
CDR3: CASSTRLAGVSVGETQYF
DNA: TGTGCCAGCAGCACCCGACTAGCGGGGGTTTCGGTGGGAGAGACCCAGTACTTC

D: .
size: .
J: TRBJ2-7
V: TRBV6-2/TRBV6-3
CDR3: CASSYRAGARWEQYF
DNA: TGTGCCAGCAGTTACAGGGCAGGGGCCCGATGGGAGCAGTACTTC

D: TRBD1
size: few
J: TRBJ1-1
V: TRBV5-1
CDR3: CASSSTGGRNTEAFF
DNA: TGCGCCAGCAGCTCGACAGGGGGCAGGAACACTGAAGCTTTCTTT

D: .
size: .
J: TRBJ1-2
V: TRBV5-8
CDR3: CASSLLASFVYTF
DNA: TGTGCCAGCAGCTTGCTAGCTTCTTTTGTCTACACCTTC

D: .
size: few
J: TRBJ2-1
V: TRBV7-2
CDR3: CASSPRLTVDEQFF
DNA: TGTGCCAGCAGCCCGCGTTTGACGGTCGATGAGCAGTTCTTC

D: .
size: .
J: TRBJ1-5
V: TRBV7-6
CDR3: CASSSGLSGNQPQHF
DNA: TGTGCCAGCAGCTCCGGACTCTCAGGCAATCAGCCCCAGCATTTT

D: .
size: few
J: TRBJ2-2
V: TRBV20-1
CDR3: CSARVAANTGELFF
DNA: TGCAGTGCTAGAGTAGCGGCGAACACCGGGGAGCTGTTTTTT

D: TRBD2
size: .
J: TRBJ2-3
V: TRBV20-1
CDR3: CSAFLSGIKDTQYF
DNA: TGCAGTGCCTTTCTTAGCGGGATCAAAGATACGCAGTATTTT

D: .
size: .
J: TRBJ2-3
V: TRBV7-2
CDR3: CASSPIPGDTQYF
DNA: TGTGCCAGCAGCCCTATCCCGGGGGATACGCAGTATTTT

D: .
size: .
J: TRBJ2-1
V: TRBV20-1
CDR3: CSATRFGYAAQFF
DNA: TGCAGTGCTACCCGTTTCGGCTACGCTGCGCAGTTCTTC

D: .
size: .
J: TRBJ2-2
V: TRBV11-3
CDR3: CASSLGGTPGRTGELFF
DNA: TGTGCCAGCAGCTTAGGAGGGACGCCCGGGCGCACCGGGGAGCTGTTTTTT

D: TRBD2
size: few
J: TRBJ2-1
V: TRBV6-2/TRBV6-3
CDR3: CASGLRTSGPNEQFF
DNA: TGTGCCAGCGGCCTTCGGACTAGCGGACCCAATGAGCAGTTCTTC